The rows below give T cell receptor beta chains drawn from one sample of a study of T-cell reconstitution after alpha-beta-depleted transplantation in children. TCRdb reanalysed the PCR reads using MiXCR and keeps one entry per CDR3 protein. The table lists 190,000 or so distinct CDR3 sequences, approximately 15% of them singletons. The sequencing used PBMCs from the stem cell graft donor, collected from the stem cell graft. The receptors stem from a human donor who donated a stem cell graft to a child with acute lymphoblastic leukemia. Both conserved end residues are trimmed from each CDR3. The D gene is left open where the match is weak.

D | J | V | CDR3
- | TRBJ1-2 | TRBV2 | ASNRDVYGYT
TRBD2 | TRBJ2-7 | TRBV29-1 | SVVPGGSYEQY
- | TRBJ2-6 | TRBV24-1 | ATRKSGANVLT
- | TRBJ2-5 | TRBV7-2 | ASSKKGITETQY
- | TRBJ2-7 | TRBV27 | ASSLPSRPGGEQY
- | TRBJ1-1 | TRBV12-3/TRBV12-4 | ASSPKLTWGTEAF
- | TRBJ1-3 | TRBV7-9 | ASSLQGGGNTIY
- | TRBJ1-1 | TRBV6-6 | ASSQVENTEAF
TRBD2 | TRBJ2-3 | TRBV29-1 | SVPLLAGVADTQY
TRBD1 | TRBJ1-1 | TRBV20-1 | SASVIAGGTEAF
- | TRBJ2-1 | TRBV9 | ASSPWENNEQF
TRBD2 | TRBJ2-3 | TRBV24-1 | ATSDRGSTLTDTQY
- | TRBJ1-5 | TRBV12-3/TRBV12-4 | ASSLFPGNQPQH
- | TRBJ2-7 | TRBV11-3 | ASSLRTESSYEQY
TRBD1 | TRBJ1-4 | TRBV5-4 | ASSLDRGPKLF
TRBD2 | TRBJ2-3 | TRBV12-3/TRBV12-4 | ASRFGSGVTDTQY
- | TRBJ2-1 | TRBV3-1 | ASSPKVPPPKYNEQF
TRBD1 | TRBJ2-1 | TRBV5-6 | ASSYRDRFYNEQF
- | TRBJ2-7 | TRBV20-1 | SATGTRSYEQY
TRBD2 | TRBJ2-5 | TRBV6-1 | ASSPLMSGSSVVRETQY
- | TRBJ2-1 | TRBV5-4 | ASSLENGASEQF
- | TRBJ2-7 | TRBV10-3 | AISESTRVSYEQY
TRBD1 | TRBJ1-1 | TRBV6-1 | ASRLTGVEAF
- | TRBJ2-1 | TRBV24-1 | ATSDPLSREGLNEQF
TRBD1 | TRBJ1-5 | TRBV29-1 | SVRQGSDSNQPQH
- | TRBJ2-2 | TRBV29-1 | SAAGVYRTAGELF